The clone carrying this T cell receptor beta chain has a handful of counts. Some clones are missing from TCRdb's copy, which holds only in-frame ones; the method was immunoSEQ multiplex PCR. The sample lists 5,500 to 7,000 clones, roughly 9.1% occurring once. The sample originates from a study of tumour-infiltrating T cells in Burkitt lymphoma. Turning to the study itself: Productive clonality predicted overall and progression-free survival.

Trimming shortened V by 4 bases and J by 8 bases, and 19 bases separated the two germline ends. Germline V gene data show CDR1 as SGHKS and CDR2 as YYEKEE (reference sequence). This CDR3 has 16 residues. The clonotype comes from a human donor with diffuse large B-cell lymphoma. The chain links TRBV5-5 to TRBJ2-6; D not resolved. The specimen was tumor tissue. The DNA of the CDR3 is TGTGCCAGCAGCCCCGGAACCTACCGCGACACCAACGTCCTGACTTTC. Its translation: CASSPGTYRDTNVLTF.